This is a list of T cell receptor beta chains from one sample in a study of T cell repertoires in cytomegalovirus infection. Their cognate antigens are unknown. TCRdb processed the reads anew with MiXCR; each CDR3 protein has one entry. This table holds about 27,000 distinct CDR3 sequences, under 20% found once. The specimen comprised CD8+ T cells from cultured PBMCs, sampled from culture after CMV antigen stimulation. These receptors came from a human donor in good health (CMV status not recorded). Some clones in this sample may be carry-over from other donors' samples. The CDR3 runs from the conserved cysteine through the conserved F or W. D genes are given only for firm matches. Clone size is not always given. Where it is, it says once, few, many or a class for expanded clones.

V	J	size	D	CDR3	DNA
TRBV7-2	TRBJ2-1	many	-	CASSRFAGATYNEQFF	TGTGCCAGCAGCCGGTTTGCAGGGGCGACCTACAATGAGCAGTTCTTC
TRBV7-2	TRBJ1-2	-	TRBD1	CASSLMDRGAGGYTF	TGTGCCAGCAGCTTGATGGACAGGGGAGCTGGTGGCTACACCTTC
TRBV29-1	TRBJ1-1	few	-	CSVEGGGAFF	TGCAGCGTTGAAGGGGGGGGGGCTTTCTTT
TRBV3-1	TRBJ2-7	-	TRBD2	CASSPGLGFDEQYF	TGTGCCAGCAGCCCGGGACTAGGCTTTGACGAGCAGTACTTC
TRBV29-1	TRBJ2-7	-	TRBD2	CSVEGGLAGSHSYEQYF	TGCAGCGTTGAAGGAGGCCTAGCGGGCTCCCACTCCTACGAGCAGTACTTC
TRBV9	TRBJ1-1	few	-	CASSGSRSSNTEAFF	TGTGCCAGCAGTGGAAGTCGGTCCTCGAACACTGAAGCTTTCTTT
TRBV7-9	TRBJ1-2	few	TRBD1	CASSSGGTGYGYTF	TGTGCCAGCAGCTCAGGAGGGACAGGATATGGCTACACCTTC
TRBV27	TRBJ2-7	-	-	CASSFGGGEQYF	TGTGCCAGCAGTTTTGGTGGGGGCGAGCAGTACTTC
TRBV7-2	TRBJ2-3	many	TRBD2	CASSYATMREHIGQYF	TGTGCCAGCAGCTATGCCACTATGCGGGAGCACATAGGACAGTATTTT
TRBV7-2	TRBJ2-1	-	-	CASSASGTNYNEQFF	TGTGCCAGCAGCGCGTCCGGGACAAACTACAATGAGCAGTTCTTC
TRBV7-9	TRBJ2-1	-	TRBD2	CASSPLASGGFNEQFF	TGTGCCAGCAGCCCCTTGGCTAGCGGGGGGTTCAATGAGCAGTTCTTC
TRBV5-5	TRBJ1-2	few	-	CASSLKSGYGYTF	TGTGCCAGCAGCTTGAAGTCCGGGTATGGCTACACCTTC
TRBV4-1	TRBJ2-1	few	-	CASSQERYEQFF	TGCGCCAGCAGCCAAGAGCGATATGAGCAGTTCTTC
TRBV7-2	TRBJ1-4	-	-	CASSLYRATTNEKLFF	TGTGCCAGCAGCTTATATCGGGCCACAACTAATGAAAAACTGTTTTTT
TRBV5-1	TRBJ2-1	-	-	CASSLEGFAYEQFF	TGCGCCAGCAGCTTGGAAGGATTCGCATACGAGCAGTTCTTC
TRBV14	TRBJ2-2	few	-	CASSQDFHRDTGELFF	TGTGCCAGCAGCCAAGATTTTCACAGGGACACCGGGGAGCTGTTTTTT
TRBV2	TRBJ1-2	-	-	CASSNINYGYTF	TGTGCCAGCAGTAATATCAACTATGGCTACACCTTC